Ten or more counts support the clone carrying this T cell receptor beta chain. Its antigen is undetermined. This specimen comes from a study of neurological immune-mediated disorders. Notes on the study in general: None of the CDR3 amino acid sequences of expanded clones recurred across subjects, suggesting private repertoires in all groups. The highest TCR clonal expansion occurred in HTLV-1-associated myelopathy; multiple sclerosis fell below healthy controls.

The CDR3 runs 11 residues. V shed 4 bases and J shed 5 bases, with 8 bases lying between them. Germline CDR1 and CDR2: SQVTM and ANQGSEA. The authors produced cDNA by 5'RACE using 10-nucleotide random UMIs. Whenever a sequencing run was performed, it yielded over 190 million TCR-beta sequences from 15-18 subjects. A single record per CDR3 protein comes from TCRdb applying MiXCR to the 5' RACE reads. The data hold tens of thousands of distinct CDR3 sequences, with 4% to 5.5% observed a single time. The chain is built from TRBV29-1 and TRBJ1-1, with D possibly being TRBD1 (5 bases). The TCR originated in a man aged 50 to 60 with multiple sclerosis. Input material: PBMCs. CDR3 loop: CSVGDATEAFF. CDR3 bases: TGCAGCGTTGGGGACGCGACTGAAGCTTTCTTT. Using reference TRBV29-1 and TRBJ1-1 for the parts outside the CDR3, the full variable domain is SAVISQKPSRDICQRGTSLTIQCQVDSQVTMMFWYRQQPGQSLTLIATANQGSEATYESGFVIDKFPISRPNLTFSTLTVSNMSPEDSSIYLCSVGDATEAFFGQGTRLTVV.